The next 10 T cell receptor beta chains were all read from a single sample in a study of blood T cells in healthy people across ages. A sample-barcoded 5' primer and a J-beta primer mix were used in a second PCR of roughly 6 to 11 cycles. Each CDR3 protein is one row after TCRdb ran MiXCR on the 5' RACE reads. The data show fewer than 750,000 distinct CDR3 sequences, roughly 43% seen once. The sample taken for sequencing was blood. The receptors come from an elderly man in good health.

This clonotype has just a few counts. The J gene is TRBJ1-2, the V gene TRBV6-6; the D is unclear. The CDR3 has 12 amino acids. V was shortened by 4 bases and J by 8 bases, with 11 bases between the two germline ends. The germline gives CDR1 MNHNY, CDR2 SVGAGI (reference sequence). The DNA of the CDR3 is TGTGCCAGCAGTTCAGAAGTCATGGGCTACACCTTC. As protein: CASSSEVMGYTF.

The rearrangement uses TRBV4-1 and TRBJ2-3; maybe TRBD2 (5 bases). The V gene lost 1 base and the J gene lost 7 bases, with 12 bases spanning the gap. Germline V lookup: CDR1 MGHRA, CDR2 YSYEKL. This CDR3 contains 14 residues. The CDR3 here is CASSQGESGNTQYF. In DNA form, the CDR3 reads TGCGCCAGCAGCCAAGGAGAGAGCGGTAATACGCAGTATTTT.

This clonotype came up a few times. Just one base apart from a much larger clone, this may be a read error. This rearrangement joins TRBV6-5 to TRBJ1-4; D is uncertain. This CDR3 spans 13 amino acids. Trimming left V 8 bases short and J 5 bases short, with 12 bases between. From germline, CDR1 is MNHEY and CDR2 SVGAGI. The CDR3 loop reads CASRRPGNEKLFF. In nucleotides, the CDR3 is TGTGCCAGCCGTAGACCTGGGAATGAAAAACTGTTTTTT.

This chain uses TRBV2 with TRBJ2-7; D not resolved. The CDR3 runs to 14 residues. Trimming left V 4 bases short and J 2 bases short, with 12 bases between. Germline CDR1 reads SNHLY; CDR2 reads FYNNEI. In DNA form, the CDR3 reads TGTGCCAGCAGTGGGTGGCGAAAGACCTACGAGCAGTACTTC. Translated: CASSGWRKTYEQYF.

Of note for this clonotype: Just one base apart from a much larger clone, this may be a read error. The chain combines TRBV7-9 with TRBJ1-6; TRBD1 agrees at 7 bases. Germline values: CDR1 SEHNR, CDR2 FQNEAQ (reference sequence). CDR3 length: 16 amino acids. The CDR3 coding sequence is TGTGCCAACAGCTTAGGGGACAGTGGCCGCGGTTCACCCCTCCACTTT. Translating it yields CANSLGDSGRGSPLHF.

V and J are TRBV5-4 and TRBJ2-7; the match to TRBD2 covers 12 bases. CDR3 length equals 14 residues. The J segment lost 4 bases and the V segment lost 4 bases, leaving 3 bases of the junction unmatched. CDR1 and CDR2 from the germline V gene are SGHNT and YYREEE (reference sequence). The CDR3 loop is CASSTGLAGYEQYF. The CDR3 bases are TGTGCCAGCAGCACAGGACTAGCGGGGTACGAGCAGTACTTC.

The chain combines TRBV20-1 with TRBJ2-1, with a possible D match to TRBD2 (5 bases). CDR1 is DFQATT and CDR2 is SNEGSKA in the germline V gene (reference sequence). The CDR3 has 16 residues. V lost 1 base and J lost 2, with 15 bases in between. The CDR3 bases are TGCAGTGCTAGAGGGTTGGGAGCAGCCACCTACAATGAGCAGTTCTTC. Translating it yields CSARGLGAATYNEQFF.

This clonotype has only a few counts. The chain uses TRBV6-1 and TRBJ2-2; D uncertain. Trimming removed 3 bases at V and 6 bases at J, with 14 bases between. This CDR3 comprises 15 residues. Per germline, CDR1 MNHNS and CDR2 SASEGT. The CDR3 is CASSEGASTAGELFF. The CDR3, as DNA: TGTGCCAGCAGTGAGGGCGCGTCTACAGCCGGGGAGCTGTTTTTT.

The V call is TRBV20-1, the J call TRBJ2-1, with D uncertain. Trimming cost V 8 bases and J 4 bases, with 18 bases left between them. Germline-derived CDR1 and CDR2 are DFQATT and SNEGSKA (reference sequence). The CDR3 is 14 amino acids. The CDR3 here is CSPGRSTSYNEQFF. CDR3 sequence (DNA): TGCAGTCCAGGACGGTCTACTTCTTACAATGAGCAGTTCTTC.

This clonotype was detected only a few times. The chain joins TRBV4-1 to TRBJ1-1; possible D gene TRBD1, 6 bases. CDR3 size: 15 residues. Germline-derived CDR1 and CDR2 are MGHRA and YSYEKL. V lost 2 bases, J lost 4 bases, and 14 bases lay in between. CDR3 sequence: CASSQRGRGGTEAFF. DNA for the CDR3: TGCGCCAGCAGCCAAAGAGGAAGAGGGGGCACTGAAGCTTTCTTT.